A selection of T cell receptor beta chains follows, all from one sample in a study of identical twins. TCRdb independently ran MiXCR on the 5' RACE reads; one entry per CDR3 protein. The top ten hold roughly 0.5% of the sample, which has some 570,000 distinct CDR3 sequences, about 20% seen once. Separately, the same data were catalogued under a study of yellow fever vaccine responses in identical twins.

Sequenced sample: CD4+ T cells sorted from blood. These receptors all stem from a woman in her late teens or twenties in good health. Both conserved end residues are part of each CDR3. Fields, in order: D gene, J gene, clone size, V gene, CDR3 DNA, CDR3 protein. A D gene is named only where the DNA matches it firmly. Size is omitted from some rows. Given values are once, few, many or a class for expanded clones.

d_call: .
j_call: TRBJ2-2
clone_size: few
v_call: TRBV3-1
cdr3_nt: TGTGCCAGCAGCCTGAGCGGCACACTGAACACCGGGGAGCTGTTTTTT
cdr3_aa: CASSLSGTLNTGELFF

d_call: .
j_call: TRBJ2-7
clone_size: few
v_call: TRBV19
cdr3_nt: TGTGCCAGTAGTTTCCGGGACAAGGGACGCTACGAGCAGTACTTC
cdr3_aa: CASSFRDKGRYEQYF

d_call: .
j_call: TRBJ2-5
clone_size: many
v_call: TRBV20-1
cdr3_nt: TGCAGTGGAGGGAGCGTGGAGACCCAGTACTTC
cdr3_aa: CSGGSVETQYF

d_call: .
j_call: TRBJ1-2
clone_size: few
v_call: TRBV15
cdr3_nt: TGTGCCACCAGCAGATCTGATGGGTATGGCTACACCTTC
cdr3_aa: CATSRSDGYGYTF

d_call: .
j_call: TRBJ2-5
clone_size: .
v_call: TRBV20-1
cdr3_nt: TGCAGTGCTCCAACGGTGCTAGAGATTTATACCCAGTACTTC
cdr3_aa: CSAPTVLEIYTQYF

d_call: TRBD1
j_call: TRBJ1-1
clone_size: .
v_call: TRBV29-1
cdr3_nt: TGCAGCGTTGAAAGGGACAGGGTGTTACAGGAAGCTTTCTTT
cdr3_aa: CSVERDRVLQEAFF

d_call: TRBD2
j_call: TRBJ2-1
clone_size: .
v_call: TRBV28
cdr3_nt: TGTGCCAGCACATCTGCAGCGGGGGGCTCCTACAATGAGCAGTTCTTC
cdr3_aa: CASTSAAGGSYNEQFF

d_call: .
j_call: TRBJ2-4
clone_size: .
v_call: TRBV27
cdr3_nt: TGTGCCAGCAGTTTAGCGGGACGGGCCAAAAACATTCAGTACTTC
cdr3_aa: CASSLAGRAKNIQYF

d_call: .
j_call: TRBJ2-1
clone_size: .
v_call: TRBV15
cdr3_nt: TGTGCCACCAGCAGAGGCGGGTACGGGGACTGGCAGTTCTTC
cdr3_aa: CATSRGGYGDWQFF

d_call: TRBD1
j_call: TRBJ2-1
clone_size: .
v_call: TRBV20-1
cdr3_nt: TGCAGCCACTTCGGGACAGGGAATGAGCAGTTCTTC
cdr3_aa: CSHFGTGNEQFF

d_call: .
j_call: TRBJ2-1
clone_size: .
v_call: TRBV27
cdr3_nt: TGTGCCAGCAGTTCGGTCTGGTATGAGCAGTTCTTC
cdr3_aa: CASSSVWYEQFF

d_call: .
j_call: TRBJ2-3
clone_size: many
v_call: TRBV5-1
cdr3_nt: TGTGCCAGCAGCGGGAGCACAGATACGCAGTATTTT
cdr3_aa: CASSGSTDTQYF

d_call: TRBD2
j_call: TRBJ2-4
clone_size: few
v_call: TRBV28
cdr3_nt: TGTGCCAGCAGTCCCCCGGCGGCGGGGGGCAAAAACATTCAGTACTTC
cdr3_aa: CASSPPAAGGKNIQYF

d_call: .
j_call: TRBJ1-5
clone_size: .
v_call: TRBV20-1
cdr3_nt: TGCAGTGCTAGAAGGCTTCAGCCCCAGCATTTT
cdr3_aa: CSARRLQPQHF

d_call: .
j_call: TRBJ2-1
clone_size: .
v_call: TRBV7-8
cdr3_nt: TGTGCCAGCAGCTGGGTCCTGAGCTCCTACAATGAGCAGTTCTTC
cdr3_aa: CASSWVLSSYNEQFF

d_call: .
j_call: TRBJ2-6
clone_size: few
v_call: TRBV15
cdr3_nt: TGTGCCACCAGCAGAGATAGTACGCCAGGGCTAGTGTCTGGGGCCAACGTCCTGACTTTC
cdr3_aa: CATSRDSTPGLVSGANVLTF

d_call: .
j_call: TRBJ1-5
clone_size: .
v_call: TRBV3-1
cdr3_nt: TGTGCCAGCAGCCAAGTAGGGCTGAATCAGCCCCAGCATTTT
cdr3_aa: CASSQVGLNQPQHF

d_call: .
j_call: TRBJ2-3
clone_size: few
v_call: TRBV5-6
cdr3_nt: TGTGCCAGCAGCTTTAACCAGATCACAGATACGCAGTATTTT
cdr3_aa: CASSFNQITDTQYF

d_call: .
j_call: TRBJ2-7
clone_size: few
v_call: TRBV7-2
cdr3_nt: TGTGCCAGCAGCTCCGCGAACCTCTACGAGCAGTACTTC
cdr3_aa: CASSSANLYEQYF

d_call: .
j_call: TRBJ2-5
clone_size: .
v_call: TRBV10-3
cdr3_nt: TGTGCCATCAGTGAGTCACTCGAGACCCAGTACTTC
cdr3_aa: CAISESLETQYF

d_call: TRBD1
j_call: TRBJ2-3
clone_size: .
v_call: TRBV10-3
cdr3_nt: TGTGCCATCAGTGATTTTGAAAGACAGGGGAGCACAGATACGCAGTATTTT
cdr3_aa: CAISDFERQGSTDTQYF

d_call: .
j_call: TRBJ1-2
clone_size: .
v_call: TRBV9
cdr3_nt: TGTGCCAGCAGCAAATCTACAGGGCCCGGTGGCTACACCTTC
cdr3_aa: CASSKSTGPGGYTF

d_call: .
j_call: TRBJ1-4
clone_size: .
v_call: TRBV10-3
cdr3_nt: TGTGCCATCAGTGAGTCGCAAGGACGAAACCGTAATGAAAAACTGTTTTTT
cdr3_aa: CAISESQGRNRNEKLFF

d_call: .
j_call: TRBJ2-2
clone_size: .
v_call: TRBV3-1
cdr3_nt: TGTGCCAGCAGCCAAGTGATAGCAACGAACACCGGGGAGCTGTTTTTT
cdr3_aa: CASSQVIATNTGELFF

d_call: .
j_call: TRBJ2-2
clone_size: many
v_call: TRBV7-2
cdr3_nt: TGTGCCAGCAGCCCGGCGAACACCGGGGAGCTGTTTTTT
cdr3_aa: CASSPANTGELFF

d_call: .
j_call: TRBJ2-3
clone_size: .
v_call: TRBV5-1
cdr3_nt: TGCGCCAGCAGCTTGGCCGAGACTAACACAGATACGCAGTATTTT
cdr3_aa: CASSLAETNTDTQYF

d_call: .
j_call: TRBJ1-5
clone_size: .
v_call: TRBV19
cdr3_nt: TGTGCCAGTAGTATAGTGTTCGGATTTCAGCCCCAGCATTTT
cdr3_aa: CASSIVFGFQPQHF

d_call: TRBD1
j_call: TRBJ1-1
clone_size: .
v_call: TRBV12-3/TRBV12-4
cdr3_nt: TGTGCCAGCAGCCCGACAGGGGAGAAAGCTTTCTTT
cdr3_aa: CASSPTGEKAFF

d_call: .
j_call: TRBJ2-2
clone_size: .
v_call: TRBV19
cdr3_nt: TGTGCCAGTAGTGGATTCCGGAACATTTTCGAGCTGTTTTTT
cdr3_aa: CASSGFRNIFELFF

d_call: .
j_call: TRBJ2-2
clone_size: few
v_call: TRBV12-3/TRBV12-4
cdr3_nt: TGTGCCAGCAGTCCCGTTTGGGGGACCGGGGAGCTGTTTTTT
cdr3_aa: CASSPVWGTGELFF

d_call: TRBD2
j_call: TRBJ2-1
clone_size: .
v_call: TRBV20-1
cdr3_nt: TGCAGTGCTAGACCTAGCGGGAGACTAAACAATGAGCAGTTCTTC
cdr3_aa: CSARPSGRLNNEQFF